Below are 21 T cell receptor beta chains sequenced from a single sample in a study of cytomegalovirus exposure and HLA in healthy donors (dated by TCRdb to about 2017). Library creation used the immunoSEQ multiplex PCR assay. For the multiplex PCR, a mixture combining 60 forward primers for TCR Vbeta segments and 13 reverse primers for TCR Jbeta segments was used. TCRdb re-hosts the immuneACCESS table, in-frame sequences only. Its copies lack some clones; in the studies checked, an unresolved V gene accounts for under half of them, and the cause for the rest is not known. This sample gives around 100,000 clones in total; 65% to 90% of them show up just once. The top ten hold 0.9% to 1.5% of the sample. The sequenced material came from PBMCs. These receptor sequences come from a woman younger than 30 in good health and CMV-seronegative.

CDR3 nucleotides: TGTGCCAGCAGTTCCGACGAGCAGTACTTC. Its protein product is CASSSDEQYF. The chain recombines TRBV28 with TRBJ2-7, with unresolved D. The V and J ends lost 4 bases and 5 bases respectively, with 3 bases between them. The CDR3 is 10 amino acids. Germline V gives CDR1 MDHEN, CDR2 SYDVKM.

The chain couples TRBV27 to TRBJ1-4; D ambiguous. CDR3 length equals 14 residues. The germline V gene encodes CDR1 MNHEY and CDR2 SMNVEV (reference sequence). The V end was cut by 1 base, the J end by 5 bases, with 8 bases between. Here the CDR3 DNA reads TGTGCCAGCAGTTTATGGTCGAGGAATGAAAAACTGTTTTTT. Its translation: CASSLWSRNEKLFF.

The CDR3 protein is CASSSRTSDYNEQFF. Written as DNA, the CDR3 is TGTGCCAGTAGTTCCAGGACTAGCGACTACAATGAGCAGTTCTTC. The chain is built from TRBV19 and TRBJ2-1; 9 bases agree with TRBD2. Germline V gene sequence: CDR1 LNHDA, CDR2 SQIVND (reference sequence). V lost 5 bases, J lost 3 bases, and 5 bases stayed unmatched. The CDR3 sequence is 15 residues long.

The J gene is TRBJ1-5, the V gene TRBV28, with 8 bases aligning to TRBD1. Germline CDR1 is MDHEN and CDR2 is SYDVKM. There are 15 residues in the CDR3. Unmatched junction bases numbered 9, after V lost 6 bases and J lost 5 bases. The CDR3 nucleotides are TGTGCCAGCAGCCCCGGACAGGGCCGGGATCAGCCCCAGCATTTT. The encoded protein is CASSPGQGRDQPQHF.

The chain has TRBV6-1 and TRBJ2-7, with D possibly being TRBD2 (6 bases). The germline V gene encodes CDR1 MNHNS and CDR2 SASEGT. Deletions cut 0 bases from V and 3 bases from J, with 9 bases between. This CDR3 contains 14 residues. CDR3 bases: TGTGCCAGCAGTGAAGCGTCGGGGGACTACGAGCAGTACTTC. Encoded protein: CASSEASGDYEQYF.

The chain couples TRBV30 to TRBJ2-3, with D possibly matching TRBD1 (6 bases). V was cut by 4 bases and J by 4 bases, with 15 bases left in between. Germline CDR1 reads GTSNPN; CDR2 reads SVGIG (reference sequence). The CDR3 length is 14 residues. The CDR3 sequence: CAWTRGEGADTQYF. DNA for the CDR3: TGTGCCTGGACTCGGGGAGAGGGGGCAGATACGCAGTATTTT.

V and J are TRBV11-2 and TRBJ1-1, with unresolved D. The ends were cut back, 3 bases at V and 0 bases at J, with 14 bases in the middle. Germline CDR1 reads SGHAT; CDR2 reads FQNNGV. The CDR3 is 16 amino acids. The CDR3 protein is CASSLRASTMNTEAFF. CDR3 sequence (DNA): TGTGCCAGCAGCTTGAGGGCCTCTACCATGAACACTGAAGCTTTCTTT.

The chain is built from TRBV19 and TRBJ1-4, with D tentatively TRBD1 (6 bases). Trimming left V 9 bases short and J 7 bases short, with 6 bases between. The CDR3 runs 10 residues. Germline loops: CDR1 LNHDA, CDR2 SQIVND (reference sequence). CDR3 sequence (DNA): TGTGCCAGCAGGGGTGAAAAACTGTTTTTT. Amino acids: CASRGEKLFF.

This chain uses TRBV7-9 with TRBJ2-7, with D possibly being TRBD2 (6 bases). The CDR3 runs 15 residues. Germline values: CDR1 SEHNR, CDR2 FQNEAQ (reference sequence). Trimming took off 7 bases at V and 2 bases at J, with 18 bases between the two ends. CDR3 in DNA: TGTGCCAGCACGGGACGGCGGGGAACCACCTACGAGCAGTACTTC. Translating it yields CASTGRRGTTYEQYF.

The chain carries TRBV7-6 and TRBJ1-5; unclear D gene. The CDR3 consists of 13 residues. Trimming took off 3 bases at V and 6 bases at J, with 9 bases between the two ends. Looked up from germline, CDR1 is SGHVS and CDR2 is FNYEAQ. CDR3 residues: CASSFGRGQPQHF. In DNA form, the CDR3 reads TGTGCCAGCAGCTTTGGCCGGGGTCAGCCCCAGCATTTT.

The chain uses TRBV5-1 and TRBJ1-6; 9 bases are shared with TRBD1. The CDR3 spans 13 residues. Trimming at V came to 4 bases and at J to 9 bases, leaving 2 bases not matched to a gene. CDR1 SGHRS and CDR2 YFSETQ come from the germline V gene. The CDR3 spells CASSATGGSPLHF. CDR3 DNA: TGCGCCAGCAGCGCGACAGGGGGTTCACCCCTCCACTTT.

This CDR3 is CARKTRTGGSYEQYF. The CDR3, as DNA: TGTGCCCGAAAGACCAGGACAGGGGGTTCCTACGAGCAGTACTTC. This chain links TRBV10-3 with TRBJ2-7, with 10 bases fitting TRBD1. Unmatched junction bases numbered 11, after V lost 11 bases and J lost 1 base. The CDR3 spans 15 residues. Germline V CDR1 and CDR2: ENHRY, SYGVKD.

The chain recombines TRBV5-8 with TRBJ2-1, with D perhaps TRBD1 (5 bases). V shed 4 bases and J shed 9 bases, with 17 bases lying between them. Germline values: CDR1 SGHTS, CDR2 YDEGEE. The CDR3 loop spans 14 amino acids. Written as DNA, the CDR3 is TGTGCCAGCAGCCCCAAAAAGGGGTGGTCTGAGCAGTTCTTC. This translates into CASSPKKGWSEQFF.

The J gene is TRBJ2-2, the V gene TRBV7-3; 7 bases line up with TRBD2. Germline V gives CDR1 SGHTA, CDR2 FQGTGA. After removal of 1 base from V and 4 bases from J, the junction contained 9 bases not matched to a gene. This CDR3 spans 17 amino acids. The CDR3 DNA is TGTGCCAGCAGCTTAATGTGGAGCGGGATAGGCACCGGGGAGCTGTTTTTT. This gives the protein CASSLMWSGIGTGELFF.

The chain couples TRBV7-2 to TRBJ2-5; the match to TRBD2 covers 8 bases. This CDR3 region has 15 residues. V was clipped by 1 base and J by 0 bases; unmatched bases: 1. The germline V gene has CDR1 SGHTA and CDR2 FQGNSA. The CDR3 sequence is CASSLGLANQETQYF. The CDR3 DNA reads TGTGCCAGCAGCTTAGGACTAGCGAACCAAGAGACCCAGTACTTC. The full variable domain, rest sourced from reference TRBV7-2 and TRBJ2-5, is GAGVSQSPSNKVTEKGKDVELRCDPISGHTALYWYRQSLGQGLEFLIYFQGNSAPDKSGLPSDRFSAERTGGSVSTLTIQRTQQEDSAVYLCASSLGLANQETQYFGPGTRLLVL.

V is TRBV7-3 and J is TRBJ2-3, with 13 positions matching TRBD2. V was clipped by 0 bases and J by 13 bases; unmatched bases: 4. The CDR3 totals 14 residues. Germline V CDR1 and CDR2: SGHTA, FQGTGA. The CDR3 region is CASSLTPLAGGEYF. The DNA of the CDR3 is TGTGCCAGCAGCTTAACGCCACTAGCGGGGGGGGAGTATTTT.

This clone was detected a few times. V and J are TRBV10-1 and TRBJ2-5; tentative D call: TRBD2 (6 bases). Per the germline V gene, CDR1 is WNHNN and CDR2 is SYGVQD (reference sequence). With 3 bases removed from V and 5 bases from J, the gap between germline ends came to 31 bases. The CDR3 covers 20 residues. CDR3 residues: CASSEPSGQISSALWETQYF. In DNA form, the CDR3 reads TGCGCCAGCAGTGAACCGTCGGGGCAGATATCTAGCGCGCTATGGGAGACCCAGTACTTC.

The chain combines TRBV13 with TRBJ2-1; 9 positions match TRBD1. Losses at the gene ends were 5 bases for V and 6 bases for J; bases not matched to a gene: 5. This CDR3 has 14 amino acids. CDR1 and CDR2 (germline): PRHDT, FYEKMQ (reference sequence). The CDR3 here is CASSPRQGGNEQFF. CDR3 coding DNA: TGTGCCAGCAGCCCCAGACAGGGGGGCAATGAGCAGTTCTTC.

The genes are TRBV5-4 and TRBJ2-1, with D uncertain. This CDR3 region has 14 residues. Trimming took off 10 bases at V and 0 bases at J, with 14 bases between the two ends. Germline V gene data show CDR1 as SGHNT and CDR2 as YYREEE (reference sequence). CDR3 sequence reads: CASSLAVSYNEQFF. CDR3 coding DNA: TGTGCCTCCAGCTTGGCGGTCTCCTACAATGAGCAGTTCTTC.

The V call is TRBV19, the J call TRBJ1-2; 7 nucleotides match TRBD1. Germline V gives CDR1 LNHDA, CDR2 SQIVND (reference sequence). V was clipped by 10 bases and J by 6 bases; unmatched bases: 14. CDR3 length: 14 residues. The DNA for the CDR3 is TGTGCCACCCGCCCCGACAGGGAAAGGGATGGCTACACCTTC. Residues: CATRPDRERDGYTF.

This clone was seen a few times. CDR3 loop: CASGALWPQHF. The DNA for the CDR3 is TGTGCCAGCGGGGCGCTCTGGCCCCAGCATTTT. The rearrangement joins TRBV6-1 to TRBJ1-5, with a weak D call TRBD1 (5 bases). The CDR3 is made up of 11 amino acids. The V end lost 8 bases, the J end lost 9 bases, and 11 bases lay between the germline ends. The germline V gene has CDR1 MNHNS and CDR2 SASEGT.